These 5 T cell receptor beta chains were sequenced from one sample in a study of blood T cell repertoires in COVID-19. Profiling relied on immunoSEQ multiplex PCR, and the TCRdb table lists in-frame clones only, not all of them. The sample shows 59,000 or so clones, roughly 85% of them seen only once. Sequencing was done on a sample of peripheral blood. Receptors were obtained from a man between 60 and 75 years old with acute or convalescent COVID-19.

The V gene is TRBV11-3, the J gene TRBJ2-3, with a possible D match to TRBD1 (6 bases). Looked up from germline, CDR1 is SGHNT and CDR2 is YENEEA. The V end lost 5 bases, the J end lost 7 bases, and 10 bases lay between the germline ends. The CDR3 sequence is 12 residues long. The CDR3 region is CASSLGTNTQYF. CDR3 bases: TGTGCCAGCAGCCTCGGGACAAATACGCAGTATTTT.

The chain has TRBV4-1 and TRBJ1-2; 7 nucleotides line up with TRBD1. Germline lookup yields CDR1 MGHRA and CDR2 YSYEKL. The junction had 6 bases not matched to a gene; V was cut back by 3 bases and J by 8 bases. This CDR3 region has 13 residues. The chain's CDR3 is CASSQVQGSGYTF. In DNA, the CDR3 is TGCGCCAGCAGCCAGGTACAGGGGAGCGGCTACACCTTC.

The chain carries TRBV6-4 and TRBJ2-1; TRBD2 agrees at 12 bases. There are 16 residues in the CDR3. In germline, CDR1 is MRHNA, CDR2 SNTAGT. Unmatched junction bases numbered 4, after V lost 4 bases and J lost 3 bases. Here the CDR3 reads CASSAQTSGGYNEQFF. CDR3 DNA sequence: TGTGCCAGCAGTGCCCAGACTAGCGGGGGCTACAATGAGCAGTTCTTC.

The chain combines TRBV10-3 with TRBJ1-6, with TRBD1 identical over 7 bases. The germline V gene has CDR1 ENHRY and CDR2 SYGVKD. V lost 6 bases, J lost 7 bases, and 3 bases stayed unmatched. The CDR3 runs to 13 residues. CDR3 sequence (DNA): TGTGCCATCAGGACAGGGAAGAATTCACCCCTCCACTTT. It encodes CAIRTGKNSPLHF.

V usage is TRBV27 and J usage is TRBJ1-2; TRBD1 might be the D (6 bases). The CDR3 has 11 amino acids. CDR1 and CDR2 from the germline V gene are MNHEY and SMNVEV (reference sequence). The ends were cut back, 11 bases at V and 4 bases at J, with 11 bases in the middle. CDR3 sequence: CAAGTPYGYTF. The CDR3 DNA reads TGTGCCGCCGGGACACCCTATGGCTACACCTTC.